These 17 T cell receptor beta chains were all obtained from the same sample, sequenced in a study of blood T cell repertoires in COVID-19. The data were produced by immunoSEQ multiplex PCR, yet TCRdb's version contains in-frame clones alone and is incomplete. The sample records around 450,000 clones, 70% to 90% being singletons. The sequenced sample was PBMCs or T cells enriched from blood (not recorded which). The receptors stem from a woman aged 18-29 years with acute COVID-19.

The V call is TRBV2, the J call TRBJ2-7; 8 nucleotides agree with TRBD1. Germline lookup yields CDR1 SNHLY and CDR2 FYNNEI. The CDR3 loop spans 14 amino acids. Trimming at V came to 4 bases and at J to 6 bases, leaving 8 bases not matched to a gene. The CDR3 DNA reads TGTGCCAGCAGTGCTCCGGGACAGGTATTCGAGCAGTACTTC. It yields the protein CASSAPGQVFEQYF.

This chain uses TRBV7-9 with TRBJ2-7; D unclear. Germline CDR1 is SEHNR and CDR2 is FQNEAQ (reference sequence). Between the trimmed V and J ends, which lost 2 bases and 0 bases, there was a span of 14 bases. The CDR3 runs to 16 residues. The CDR3 here is CASSLSVRMSSYEQYF. The CDR3 DNA is TGTGCCAGCAGCTTAAGCGTCAGAATGAGCTCCTACGAGCAGTACTTC.

The V gene is TRBV5-5, the J gene TRBJ2-7; the match to TRBD2 covers 7 bases. This CDR3 is built from 15 residues. V was clipped by 0 bases and J by 2 bases; unmatched bases: 5. CDR1 and CDR2 (germline): SGHKS, YYEKEE (reference sequence). This chain's CDR3 is CASSLVAGEPYEQYF. DNA for the CDR3: TGTGCCAGCAGCTTGGTGGCGGGAGAACCCTACGAGCAGTACTTC.

This chain joins TRBV25-1 and TRBJ1-6, with a tentative D call TRBD1 (5 bases). Germline V CDR1 and CDR2: MGHDK, SYGVNS. The CDR3 runs to 16 residues. V gave up 9 bases and J gave up 0 bases, with 15 bases separating them. CDR3 bases: TGTGCCAGTACCGACAGTCTCAGCTCCTATAATTCACCCCTCCACTTT. Translated, it gives CASTDSLSSYNSPLHF.

This sequence joins TRBV2 and TRBJ2-7, with TRBD1 as a possible D gene (5 bases). The V end was cut by 7 bases, the J end by 5 bases, with 9 bases between. The germline CDR1 and CDR2 sequences are SNHLY and FYNNEI. The length of the CDR3 is 11 residues. The CDR3 nucleotides are TGTGCCAGCACAGGGCTCGACGAGCAGTACTTC. Amino acids: CASTGLDEQYF.

The chain recombines TRBV27 with TRBJ1-2; tentatively, D is TRBD1 (5 bases). Germline lookup yields CDR1 MNHEY and CDR2 SMNVEV (reference sequence). The CDR3 extends over 15 amino acids. Trimming shortened V by 0 bases and J by 4 bases, and 12 bases separated the two germline ends. The CDR3 loop reads CASSLSSGGSYGYTF. The CDR3 bases are TGTGCCAGCAGTTTATCCTCGGGGGGGTCCTATGGCTACACCTTC.

The gene calls are TRBV11-2 and TRBJ1-6; TRBD1 agrees at 8 bases. The J segment lost 5 bases and the V segment lost 4 bases, leaving 1 base of the junction unmatched. This CDR3 comprises 14 residues. Germline-derived CDR1 and CDR2 are SGHAT and FQNNGV. CDR3 DNA sequence: TGTGCCAGCAGCTCACAGGGGGATAATTCACCCCTCCACTTT. It codes for CASSSQGDNSPLHF. The full variable domain, completed using reference TRBV11-2 and TRBJ1-6, is EAGVAQSPRYKIIEKRQSVAFWCNPISGHATLYWYQQILGQGPKLLIQFQNNGVVDDSQLPKDRFSAERLKGVDSTLKIQPAKLEDSAVYLCASSSQGDNSPLHFGNGTRLTVT.

The rearrangement joins TRBV11-3 to TRBJ1-1; D not resolved. The CDR3 loop spans 13 amino acids. The germline V and J ends were trimmed by 5 bases and 5 bases, with 12 bases remaining between them. Germline loops: CDR1 SGHNT, CDR2 YENEEA. The CDR3 region is CASSNGGGTEAFF. For the CDR3, the DNA is TGTGCCAGCAGCAACGGAGGAGGGACTGAAGCTTTCTTT.

The DNA for the CDR3 is TGTGCCAGCTCACCAAAACTAGCGGGGTTCGCGAACACCGGGGAGCTGTTTTTT. Translation gives CASSPKLAGFANTGELFF. This chain links TRBV18 with TRBJ2-2; 10 bases agree with TRBD2. Germline V lookup: CDR1 KGHSH, CDR2 LQKENI. V shed 2 bases, J shed 0 bases, and the junction held 6 bases outside the gene matches. The CDR3 has 18 amino acids.

The V and J genes are TRBV10-3 and TRBJ1-1; no firm D call. There are 12 residues in the CDR3. Germline-derived CDR1 and CDR2 are ENHRY and SYGVKD. V lost 4 bases and J lost 2, with 5 bases in between. This CDR3 is CAISAFNTEAFF. In DNA form, the CDR3 reads TGTGCCATCAGTGCGTTTAACACTGAAGCTTTCTTT.

The gene calls are TRBV28 and TRBJ2-7; TRBD1 aligns across 8 bases. CDR3 length equals 16 residues. The germline V gene encodes CDR1 MDHEN and CDR2 SYDVKM. The ends lost 1 base at V and 5 bases at J; junction bases unmatched: 10. The CDR3 nucleotides are TGTGCCAGCAGTTTATACAATTGGACAGGGACTCACGAGCAGTACTTC. Translation gives CASSLYNWTGTHEQYF.

In its sample, this clone was seen once. The chain couples TRBV5-6 to TRBJ2-2, with D hard to call. Germline V gene lookup returns CDR1 SGHDT and CDR2 YYEEEE. The V gene lost 4 bases and the J gene lost 1 base, with 5 bases spanning the gap. The CDR3 contains 13 residues. Written as DNA, the CDR3 is TGTGCCAGCAGCCCCCAGAACACCGGGGAGCTGTTTTTT. The encoded protein is CASSPQNTGELFF.

V is TRBV5-1 and J is TRBJ2-7; no definite D call. V gave up 1 base and J gave up 3 bases, with 5 bases separating them. In germline, CDR1 is SGHRS, CDR2 YFSETQ. CDR3 size: 12 residues. The chain's CDR3 is CASSLRVYEQYF. Here the CDR3 DNA reads TGCGCCAGCAGCTTGCGGGTCTACGAGCAGTACTTC.

V gene TRBV5-1 combines with J gene TRBJ1-4; the match to TRBD1 covers 7 bases. From germline, CDR1 is SGHRS and CDR2 YFSETQ. V lost 4 bases to trimming and J lost 8 bases; unmatched junction nucleotides: 8. This CDR3 is 14 amino acids long. The CDR3: CASSPDRVEEKLFF. The CDR3 DNA is TGCGCCAGCAGCCCCGACAGGGTGGAAGAAAAACTGTTTTTT.

The chain links TRBV5-5 to TRBJ2-7; 14 positions agree with TRBD2. From germline, CDR1 is SGHKS and CDR2 YYEKEE (reference sequence). J gave up 2 bases and V 4 bases, and 8 bases lay outside the gene matches. This CDR3 spans 17 amino acids. The CDR3 DNA sequence: TGTGCCAGCAGCAGGGGACTAGCGGGAGTTTCCCCCTACGAGCAGTACTTC. Translating gives CASSRGLAGVSPYEQYF.

The chain employs TRBV12-3 or TRBV12-4 and TRBJ2-7; unclear D gene. This CDR3 comprises 11 residues. Trimming cost V 5 bases and J 3 bases, with 5 bases left between them. This CDR3 is CASSPNYEQYF. CDR3 nucleotides: TGTGCCAGCAGTCCAAACTACGAGCAGTACTTC.

The chain couples TRBV20-1 to TRBJ2-7; D remains unclear. The germline V and J ends were trimmed by 5 bases and 2 bases, with 7 bases remaining between them. This CDR3 contains 11 residues. The V gene's germline CDR1 is DFQATT and CDR2 SNEGSKA (reference sequence). CDR3 in amino acids: CSASTPYEQYF. The CDR3, as DNA: TGCAGTGCTTCTACTCCCTACGAGCAGTACTTC.